This TCR beta chain was sequenced during a study of response to subunit inactivated influenza vaccine. Study-level findings and limits: It was the authors' suggestion that each seasonal influenza vaccination recruits few new T cells.

This clonotype was seen many times. Its antigen is not identified. This CDR3 region has 13 residues. Germline V gives CDR1 DFQATT, CDR2 SNEGSKA (reference sequence). V dropped 3 bases and J dropped 1 base, with 6 bases sitting between them. TCRdb ran MiXCR on the RT-PCR reads and lists one entry per CDR3 protein. The top ten clones hold 5.5% to 8% of a sample with some 640,000 distinct CDR3 sequences, about 15% of them seen once. The sample in question was PBMCs from blood, obtained 14 days before vaccination. This clonotype originated in a man aged 50 to 60 who received an inactivated influenza vaccine. The chain links TRBV20-1 to TRBJ2-2, with D unresolved. CDR3 sequence (DNA): TGCAGTGCTAGCGGGCGGAACACCGGGGAGCTGTTTTTT. The encoded protein is CSASGRNTGELFF.